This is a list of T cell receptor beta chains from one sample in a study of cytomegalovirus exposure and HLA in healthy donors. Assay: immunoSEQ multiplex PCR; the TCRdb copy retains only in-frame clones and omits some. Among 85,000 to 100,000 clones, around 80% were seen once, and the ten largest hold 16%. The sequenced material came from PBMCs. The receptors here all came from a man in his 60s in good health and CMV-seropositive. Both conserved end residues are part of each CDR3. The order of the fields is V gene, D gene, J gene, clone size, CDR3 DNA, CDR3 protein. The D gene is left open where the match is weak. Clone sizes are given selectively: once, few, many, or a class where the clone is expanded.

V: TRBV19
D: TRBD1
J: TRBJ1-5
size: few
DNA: TGTGCCAGTAGGGCACCCGGGACAGGGGGCAATCAGCCCCAGCATTTT
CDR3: CASRAPGTGGNQPQHF

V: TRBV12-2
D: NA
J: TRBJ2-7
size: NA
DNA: TGTGCAAGTCGCTCCTCAACAGGGGGCGGTTACGAGCAGTACTTC
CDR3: CASRSSTGGGYEQYF

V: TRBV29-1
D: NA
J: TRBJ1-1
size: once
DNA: TGCAGCGTTGAACCCAACGGTTACACTGAAGCTTTCTTT
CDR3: CSVEPNGYTEAFF

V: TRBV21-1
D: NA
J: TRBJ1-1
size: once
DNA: TGTGCCAGCAGCAAAGTCAGGGGCCATCCCCCAATGAACACTGAAGCTTTCTTT
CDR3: CASSKVRGHPPMNTEAFF

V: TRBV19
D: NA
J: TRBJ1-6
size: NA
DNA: TGTGCCAGTAGTACCAATCGGCCTTATAGAGGGGGTAGGAATTCACCCCTCCACTTT
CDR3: CASSTNRPYRGGRNSPLHF

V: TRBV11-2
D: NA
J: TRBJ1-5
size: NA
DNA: TGTGCCAGCAGCTTAGAGGGGAGGAGTTTGAGGCCCCAGCATTTT
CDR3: CASSLEGRSLRPQHF

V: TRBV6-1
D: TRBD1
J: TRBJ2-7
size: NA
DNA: TGTGCCAGCAGGACACAGGGGTACGAGCAGTACTTC
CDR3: CASRTQGYEQYF

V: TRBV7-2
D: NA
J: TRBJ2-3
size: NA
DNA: TGTGCCAGCAGCTTAGCCAGGGGCGCAGGAGATACGCAGTATTTT
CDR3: CASSLARGAGDTQYF

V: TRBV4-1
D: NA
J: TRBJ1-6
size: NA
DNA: TGCGCCAGCAGCCAATGGAGCTCCTATAATTCACTCCTCCACTTT
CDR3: CASSQWSSYNSLLHF

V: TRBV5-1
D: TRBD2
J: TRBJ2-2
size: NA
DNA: TGCGCCAGCAGCTCGTATTTTAGCGGGGGCCCAACAGGCGGGGAGCTGTTTTTT
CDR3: CASSSYFSGGPTGGELFF

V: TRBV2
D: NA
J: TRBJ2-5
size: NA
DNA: TGTGCCAGCAGTGAACACCAGGGCCCAATCGCGACCCAGTACTTC
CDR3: CASSEHQGPIATQYF

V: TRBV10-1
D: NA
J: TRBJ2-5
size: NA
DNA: TGCGCCAGCAGTGAGGGCCCTAGAGGGCAGTACTTC
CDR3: CASSEGPRGQYF

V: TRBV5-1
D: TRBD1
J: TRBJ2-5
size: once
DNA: TGCGCCAGCAGCTTGGACAGGGGGATCCAAGAGACCCAGTACTTC
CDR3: CASSLDRGIQETQYF

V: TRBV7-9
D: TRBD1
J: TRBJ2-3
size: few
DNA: TGTGCCAGCAGCTTAGAGGGACAGGGGTCAGATACGCAGTATTTT
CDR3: CASSLEGQGSDTQYF

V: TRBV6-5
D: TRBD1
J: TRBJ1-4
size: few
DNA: TGTGCCAGCAGTTCAACCGGGACAGGGGAACTGTTTTTT
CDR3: CASSSTGTGELFF

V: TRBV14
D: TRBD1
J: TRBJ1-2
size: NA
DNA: TGTGCCAGCAGCCCCGTCGGGGGACAGGGAAGGAATGGCTACACCTTC
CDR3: CASSPVGGQGRNGYTF

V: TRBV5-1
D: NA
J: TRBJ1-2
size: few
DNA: TGCGCCAGCAGCTACGACAGTAACTATGGCTACACCTTC
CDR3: CASSYDSNYGYTF

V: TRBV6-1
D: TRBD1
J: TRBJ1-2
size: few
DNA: TGTGCCAGCAGTGGACAGGGGGTGGTCTATGGCTACACCTTC
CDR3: CASSGQGVVYGYTF

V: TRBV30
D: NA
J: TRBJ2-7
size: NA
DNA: TGTGCCTGGAGCGTAAACGAGCAGTACTTC
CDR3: CAWSVNEQYF

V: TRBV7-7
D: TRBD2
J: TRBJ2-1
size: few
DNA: TGTGCTAGCAGCGCGGGGACTAGCGGCTACAATGAGCAGTTCTTC
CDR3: CASSAGTSGYNEQFF

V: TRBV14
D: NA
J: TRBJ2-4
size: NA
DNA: TGTGCCAGCAGCCAAGTAGGGGAAGGGGCCAAAAACATTCAGTACTTC
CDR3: CASSQVGEGAKNIQYF

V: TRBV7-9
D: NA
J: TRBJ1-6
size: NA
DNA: TGTTCCAGCAGCTTTGGCGGGCCCGAGAATTCACCCCTCCACTTT
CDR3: CSSSFGGPENSPLHF